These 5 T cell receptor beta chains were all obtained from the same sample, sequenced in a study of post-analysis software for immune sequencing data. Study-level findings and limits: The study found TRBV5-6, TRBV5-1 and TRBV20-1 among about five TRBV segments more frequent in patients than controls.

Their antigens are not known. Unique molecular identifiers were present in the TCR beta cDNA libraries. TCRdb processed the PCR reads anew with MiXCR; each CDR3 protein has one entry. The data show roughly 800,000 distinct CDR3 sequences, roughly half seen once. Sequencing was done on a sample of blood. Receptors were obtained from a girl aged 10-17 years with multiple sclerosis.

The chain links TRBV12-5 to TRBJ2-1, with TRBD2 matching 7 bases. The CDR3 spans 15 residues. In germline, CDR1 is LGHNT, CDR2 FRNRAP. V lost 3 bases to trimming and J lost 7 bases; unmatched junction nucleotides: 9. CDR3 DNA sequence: TGTGCTAGTGGTTTCGCCCCCGGGGAGGGGAATGAGCAGTTCTTC. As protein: CASGFAPGEGNEQFF.

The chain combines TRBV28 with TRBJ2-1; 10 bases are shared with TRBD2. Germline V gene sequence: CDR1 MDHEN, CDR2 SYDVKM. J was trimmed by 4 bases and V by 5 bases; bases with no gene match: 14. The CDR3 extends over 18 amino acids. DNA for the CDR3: TGTGCCAGCAGTCCTCGGTGGAGCGGGAGGGCCGAATACAATGAGCAGTTCTTC. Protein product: CASSPRWSGRAEYNEQFF.

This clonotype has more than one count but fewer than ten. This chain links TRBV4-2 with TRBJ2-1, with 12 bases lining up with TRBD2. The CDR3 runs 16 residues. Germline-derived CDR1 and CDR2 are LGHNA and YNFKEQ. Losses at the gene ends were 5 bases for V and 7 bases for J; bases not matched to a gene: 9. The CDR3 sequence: CASSSTLAGGRNEQFF. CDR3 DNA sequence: TGTGCCAGCAGCTCAACACTAGCGGGGGGACGGAATGAGCAGTTCTTC.

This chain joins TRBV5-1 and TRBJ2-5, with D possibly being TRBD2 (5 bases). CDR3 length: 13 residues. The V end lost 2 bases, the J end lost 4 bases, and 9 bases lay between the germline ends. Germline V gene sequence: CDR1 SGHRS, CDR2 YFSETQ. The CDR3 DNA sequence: TGCGCCAGCAGCTTCAGGACTCGAGAGACCCAGTACTTC. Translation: CASSFRTRETQYF.

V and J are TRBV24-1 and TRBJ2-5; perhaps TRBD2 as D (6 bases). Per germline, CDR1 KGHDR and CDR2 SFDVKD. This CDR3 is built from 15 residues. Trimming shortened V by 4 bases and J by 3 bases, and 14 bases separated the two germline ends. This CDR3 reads CATSEIHAGKETQYF. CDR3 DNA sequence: TGTGCCACCAGTGAGATTCATGCGGGGAAAGAGACCCAGTACTTC.